This T cell receptor (beta chain) was captured by sequencing in a study of lymphopenia after photon versus proton radiotherapy. V lost 5 bases, J lost 0 bases, and 14 bases lay in between. The length of the CDR3 is 16 residues. Germline CDR1 and CDR2: SGHAT and FQNNGV. The protocol was immunoSEQ multiplex PCR, while the TCRdb copy is restricted to in-frame clones and leaves out a portion. The sample records tens of thousands of clones, under 95% being singletons. The sequencing here drew on peripheral blood, taken from a patient treated with photon-based radiotherapy. The J gene is TRBJ2-1, the V gene TRBV11-2, with D possibly matching TRBD1 (6 bases). The TCR comes from a woman aged 70 to 79 with pancreatic cancer. This CDR3 is CASSRTGIRSYNEQFF. The CDR3 bases are TGTGCCAGCAGCCGCACAGGGATTCGCTCCTACAATGAGCAGTTCTTC.